Below, 28 T cell receptor beta chains from the same sample are listed, as sequenced in a study of blood T cell repertoires in COVID-19. TCRdb keeps only in-frame clones here, not all; method: immunoSEQ multiplex PCR. The sample lists roughly 100,000 clones; roughly 89% were seen once. Input material: peripheral blood. The receptors come from a human donor with COVID-19, enrolled during active disease. The donor label of this sample is uncertain.

The V and J genes are TRBV28 and TRBJ2-2, with D perhaps TRBD1 (6 bases). CDR3 length: 14 residues. V lost 6 bases, J lost 1 base, and 9 bases lay in between. Germline loops: CDR1 MDHEN, CDR2 SYDVKM. The CDR3 DNA is TGTGCCAGCAGACCACAGGGGAACACCGGGGAGCTGTTTTTT. Translating it yields CASRPQGNTGELFF.

This chain links TRBV24-1 with TRBJ1-2, with TRBD1 identical over 8 bases. The V segment lost 4 bases and the J segment 3 bases; nucleotides outside the gene matches: 3. This CDR3 comprises 14 residues. Germline V gene sequence: CDR1 KGHDR, CDR2 SFDVKD. CDR3 DNA sequence: TGTGCCACCAGTGACCCGGACAGGGACTATGGCTACACCTTC. Protein: CATSDPDRDYGYTF.

The rearrangement uses TRBV20-1 and TRBJ2-3, with D possibly being TRBD2 (5 bases). The germline gives CDR1 DFQATT, CDR2 SNEGSKA (reference sequence). Trimming took off 6 bases at V and 3 bases at J, with 7 bases between the two ends. This CDR3 spans 11 amino acids. CDR3 sequence: CSAERTDTQYF. The CDR3, as DNA: TGCAGTGCAGAGCGGACAGATACGCAGTATTTT.

The CDR3 loop reads CAWSLWTSGSSNEQFF. In nucleotides, the CDR3 is TGTGCCTGGAGTTTGTGGACTAGCGGGAGTTCCAATGAGCAGTTCTTC. This chain uses TRBV30 with TRBJ2-1, with 13 nucleotides matching TRBD2. After removal of 2 bases from V and 6 bases from J, the junction contained 7 bases not matched to a gene. CDR3 size: 16 residues. CDR1 GTSNPN and CDR2 SVGIG come from the germline V gene (reference sequence).

V and J are TRBV5-1 and TRBJ1-1; 8 bases match TRBD1. Germline CDR1 and CDR2: SGHRS and YFSETQ. The CDR3 covers 15 residues. J gave up 4 bases and V 0 bases, and 5 bases lay outside the gene matches. CDR3 sequence: CASSLGDRGVTEAFF. The CDR3 nucleotides are TGCGCCAGCAGCTTGGGAGACAGGGGAGTCACTGAAGCTTTCTTT. Full variable domain (outside the CDR3, taken from reference TRBV5-1 and TRBJ1-1): KAGVTQTPRYLIKTRGQQVTLSCSPISGHRSVSWYQQTPGQGLQFLFEYFSETQRNKGNFPGRFSGRQFSNSRSEMNVSTLELGDSALYLCASSLGDRGVTEAFFGQGTRLTVV.

V gene TRBV6-2 or TRBV6-3 combines with J gene TRBJ1-1; D gene ambiguous. The CDR3 covers 12 residues. CDR1 is MNHEY, CDR2 SVGEGT, per germline. The V gene lost 6 bases and the J gene lost 2 bases, with 7 bases spanning the gap. The CDR3 DNA reads TGTGCCAGCAGCCCCAGTAACACTGAAGCTTTCTTT. Translation gives CASSPSNTEAFF.

This clone was picked up one time. The J gene is TRBJ1-6, the V gene TRBV20-1; TRBD1 aligns across 8 bases. The CDR3 loop spans 18 amino acids. V shed 3 bases, J shed 5 bases, and the junction held 15 bases outside the gene matches. Germline CDR1 and CDR2: DFQATT and SNEGSKA (reference sequence). The chain's CDR3 is CSASDQGALFSDNSPLHF. The CDR3 DNA is TGCAGTGCTAGTGACCAGGGGGCCCTATTCTCAGATAATTCACCCCTCCACTTT.

The genes are TRBV6-5 and TRBJ1-5, with a weak D call TRBD1 (6 bases). This CDR3 region has 13 residues. Trimming took 7 bases from V and 7 from J, leaving 14 bases between them. Germline CDR1 reads MNHEY; CDR2 reads SVGAGI. The CDR3 DNA is TGTGCCAGCACACAGGGAAGGAGGCAGCCCCAGCATTTT. It translates to CASTQGRRQPQHF.

The J gene is TRBJ2-3, the V gene TRBV10-3; no clear D. This CDR3 has 18 residues. Germline V gives CDR1 ENHRY, CDR2 SYGVKD. V was clipped by 0 bases and J by 0 bases, with 16 bases between them. The CDR3 coding sequence is TGTGCCATCAGTGAGTCGAATATCGCCCGCGCTAGCACAGATACGCAGTATTTT. Translated: CAISESNIARASTDTQYF.

The chain is built from TRBV27 and TRBJ1-2; D is uncertain. The germline gives CDR1 MNHEY, CDR2 SMNVEV (reference sequence). V shed 0 bases and J shed 5 bases, with 4 bases lying between them. This CDR3 region has 12 residues. The CDR3: CASSLSPYGYTF. CDR3 nucleotides: TGTGCCAGCAGTTTATCCCCGTATGGCTACACCTTC.

Concerning this clone: A read error may produce the germline difference seen at one junction end. This chain uses TRBV27 with TRBJ1-5; no firm D call. Germline CDR1 reads MNHEY; CDR2 reads SMNVEV (reference sequence). This CDR3 is 14 amino acids long. The DNA for the CDR3 is TGTGTCAGCAGTTTTTCAGGTGCCAATCAGCCCCAGCATTTT. It is translated as CVSSFSGANQPQHF.

The V call is TRBV5-1, the J call TRBJ2-4; 9 bases fit TRBD1. Germline V gene lookup returns CDR1 SGHRS and CDR2 YFSETQ. CDR3 length: 16 residues. Trimming took 0 bases from V and 9 from J; bases not matched to a gene: 10. CDR3 residues: CASSLGGDREWAIQYF. The CDR3, as DNA: TGCGCCAGCAGCTTGGGCGGGGACAGGGAGTGGGCCATTCAGTACTTC.

This clone was observed a few times. V and J are TRBV11-3 and TRBJ2-3, with D maybe TRBD1 (5 bases). Germline loops: CDR1 SGHNT, CDR2 YENEEA. Trimming took 4 bases from V and 4 from J, leaving 12 bases between them. CDR3 length equals 14 residues. The CDR3 here is CASSWGPSADTQYF. CDR3 nucleotide sequence: TGTGCCAGCAGCTGGGGCCCTAGTGCAGATACGCAGTATTTT.

This clone was recorded once. The chain has TRBV5-6 and TRBJ1-1, with 10 bases fitting TRBD1. V was pared by 4 bases and J by 6 bases, with 9 bases of the junction left unmatched. The CDR3 runs 15 residues. Germline-derived CDR1 and CDR2 are SGHDT and YYEEEE. The CDR3 reads CASSPDRGRAAEAFF. In DNA form, the CDR3 reads TGTGCCAGCAGCCCCGACAGGGGGCGAGCGGCTGAAGCTTTCTTT.

The rearrangement uses TRBV11-2 and TRBJ2-5, with D possibly TRBD1 on 6 matching bases. The CDR3 is 17 residues long. V gave up 0 bases and J gave up 1 base, with 15 bases separating them. The germline V gene has CDR1 SGHAT and CDR2 FQNNGV. CDR3 protein: CASSLDVRTDIQETQYF. CDR3 sequence (DNA): TGTGCCAGCAGCTTAGATGTGAGGACAGATATCCAAGAGACCCAGTACTTC.

The chain has TRBV25-1 and TRBJ1-1; D is ambiguous. The germline gives CDR1 MGHDK, CDR2 SYGVNS. Trimming took 4 bases from V and 2 from J, leaving 14 bases between them. The CDR3 extends over 15 amino acids. CDR3 in amino acids: CASSVHLGANTEAFF. CDR3 sequence (DNA): TGTGCCAGCAGTGTCCACTTGGGAGCTAACACTGAAGCTTTCTTT.

This clone was found once. The chain uses TRBV10-2 and TRBJ2-7, with TRBD1 identical over 10 bases. From germline, CDR1 is WSHSY and CDR2 SAAADI. J gave up 7 bases and V 6 bases, and 9 bases lay outside the gene matches. The CDR3 is 14 amino acids. The CDR3 DNA reads TGCGCCAGCAGACGGGGACAGGGGCTGGAAGAGCAGTACTTC. It encodes CASRRGQGLEEQYF.

This clone was detected a few times. V and J are TRBV19 and TRBJ1-1; D remains unclear. The CDR3 loop spans 13 amino acids. Germline V gene sequence: CDR1 LNHDA, CDR2 SQIVND (reference sequence). The V end was cut by 7 bases, the J end by 0 bases, with 9 bases between. CDR3 residues: CASTPGLNTEAFF. The CDR3 DNA sequence: TGTGCCAGTACCCCGGGTTTGAACACTGAAGCTTTCTTT.

There are many counts of this clone. V is TRBV6-4 and J is TRBJ2-1; 9 bases match TRBD1. The J segment lost 6 bases and the V segment lost 6 bases, leaving 12 bases of the junction unmatched. CDR1 is MRHNA, CDR2 SNTAGT, per germline. This CDR3 has 16 residues. CDR3 DNA: TGTGCCAGCAGCAACCTGAACAGGGGGCTGGCCAATGAGCAGTTCTTC. Translated: CASSNLNRGLANEQFF.

The V gene is TRBV25-1, the J gene TRBJ2-5; D not resolved. The CDR3 loop spans 16 amino acids. In germline, CDR1 is MGHDK, CDR2 SYGVNS. V gave up 3 bases and J gave up 3 bases, with 17 bases separating them. CDR3 sequence: CASSEVEPPREETQYF. CDR3 nucleotides: TGTGCCAGCAGTGAGGTAGAGCCCCCCCGGGAAGAGACCCAGTACTTC.

V usage is TRBV18 and J usage is TRBJ2-5, with a tentative D call TRBD1 (6 bases). Germline CDR1 KGHSH, CDR2 LQKENI. The CDR3 sequence is 13 residues long. V was shortened by 8 bases and J by 4 bases, with 14 bases between the two germline ends. The CDR3: CASQQDSSETQYF. In nucleotides, the CDR3 is TGTGCCAGCCAACAGGACAGCTCAGAGACCCAGTACTTC.

The genes are TRBV11-2 and TRBJ2-2; weak D call: TRBD2 (6 bases). The length of the CDR3 is 15 residues. V gave up 5 bases and J gave up 3 bases, with 13 bases separating them. From germline, CDR1 is SGHAT and CDR2 FQNNGV. The chain's CDR3 is CASSPGVLDTGELFF. CDR3 sequence (DNA): TGTGCCAGCAGCCCGGGGGTCTTGGACACCGGGGAGCTGTTTTTT.

The chain combines TRBV2 with TRBJ2-7; D might be TRBD2 (5 bases). Trimming left V 4 bases short and J 7 bases short, with 14 bases between. The germline CDR1 and CDR2 sequences are SNHLY and FYNNEI. This CDR3 region has 13 residues. The CDR3 sequence is CASSAGKPWEQYF. In DNA form, the CDR3 reads TGTGCCAGCAGTGCGGGGAAGCCTTGGGAGCAGTACTTC.

This chain joins TRBV29-1 and TRBJ1-4, with D tentatively TRBD1 (6 bases). CDR3 length equals 13 residues. Germline V gene data show CDR1 as SQVTM and CDR2 as ANQGSEA. Trimming pared 7 bases from V and 4 bases from J, leaving 13 bases between. This CDR3 reads CSAATGNNEKLFF. The DNA of the CDR3 is TGCAGCGCCGCGACAGGCAATAATGAAAAACTGTTTTTT.

Here the CDR3 reads CASSRTGGLNIQYF. The DNA of the CDR3 is TGTGCCAGCAGCCGGACAGGGGGCTTAAACATTCAGTACTTC. The chain employs TRBV6-5 and TRBJ2-4, with TRBD1 identical over 11 bases. This CDR3 is 14 amino acids long. Germline V gene lookup returns CDR1 MNHEY and CDR2 SVGAGI. Trimming cost V 6 bases and J 6 bases; bases outside gene matches: 4.

This chain connects TRBV2 to TRBJ2-3; tentative D call: TRBD2 (6 bases). The V end lost 2 bases, the J end lost 4 bases, and 10 bases lay between the germline ends. Per germline, CDR1 SNHLY and CDR2 FYNNEI. The CDR3 spans 14 residues. CDR3 nucleotides: TGTGCCAGCAGTGAAATGCGGGACGCAGATACGCAGTATTTT. Its protein is CASSEMRDADTQYF.

The chain has TRBV2 and TRBJ1-5; D is unresolved. Germline values: CDR1 SNHLY, CDR2 FYNNEI. CDR3 length: 14 amino acids. Trimming removed 8 bases at V and 0 bases at J, with 11 bases between. The CDR3 spells CASGHIDSNQPQHF. CDR3 in DNA: TGTGCCAGCGGGCACATAGATAGCAATCAGCCCCAGCATTTT.

This rearrangement joins TRBV10-2 to TRBJ1-4; D is unclear. The V end was cut by 2 bases, the J end by 2 bases, with 6 bases between. Germline-derived CDR1 and CDR2 are WSHSY and SAAADI. The CDR3 is 14 residues long. The CDR3 here is CASSEPGTNEKLFF. For the CDR3, the DNA is TGCGCCAGCAGTGAGCCGGGGACTAATGAAAAACTGTTTTTT.